The T cell receptor (beta chain) under discussion was sequenced for a study of beta chain features in type 1 diabetes. J was trimmed by 6 bases and V by 0 bases; bases with no gene match: 7. CDR3 length equals 16 residues. The germline V gene encodes CDR1 LNHDA and CDR2 SQIVND (reference sequence). This clone was observed a few times. Every isolated RNA sample was fully reverse transcribed, so sequencing captured expressed TCRB transcripts. Measured with immunoSEQ multiplex PCR; TCRdb has only the in-frame clones, and not every one. The sample includes under 250,000 clones, about 30% seen only once; the top ten take roughly 4.1%.

Sequencing input: central memory CD4+ T cells from blood. This receptor was identified in a man aged 25 to 45 in good health. The rearrangement joins TRBV19 to TRBJ2-1; TRBD1 matches 8 bases. The CDR3 region has the DNA TGTGCCAGTAGTATAGAGCAGGGGGCGAGGGTCAATGAGCAGTTCTTC. It specifies CASSIEQGARVNEQFF.